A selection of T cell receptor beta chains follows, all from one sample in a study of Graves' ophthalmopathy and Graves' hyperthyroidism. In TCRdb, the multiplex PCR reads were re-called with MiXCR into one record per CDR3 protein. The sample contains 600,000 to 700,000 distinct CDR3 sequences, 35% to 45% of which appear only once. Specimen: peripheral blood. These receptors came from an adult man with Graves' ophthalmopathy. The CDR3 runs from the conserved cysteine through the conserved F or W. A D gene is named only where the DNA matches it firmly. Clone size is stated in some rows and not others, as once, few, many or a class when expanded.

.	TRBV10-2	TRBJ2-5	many	TGCGCCAGCAGTGGACGCAGCTCCGAGACCCAGTACTTC	CASSGRSSETQYF
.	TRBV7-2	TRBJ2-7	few	TGTGCCAGCAGGGAGGACAACGTCTCCTACGAGCAGTACTTC	CASREDNVSYEQYF
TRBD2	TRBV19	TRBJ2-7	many	TGTGCCAGCTTGGGACTAGCTGGGGAGCAGTACTTC	CASLGLAGEQYF
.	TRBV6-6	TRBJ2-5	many	TGTGCCAGCAGTTACCTCTCTTCAGAGACCCAGTACTTC	CASSYLSSETQYF
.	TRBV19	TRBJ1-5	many	TGTGCCAGTAGTATAGGTTATGGTCAGCCCCAGCATTTT	CASSIGYGQPQHF
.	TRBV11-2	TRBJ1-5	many	TGTGCCAGCAGCTTGGTACTTAATCAGCCCCAGCATTTT	CASSLVLNQPQHF
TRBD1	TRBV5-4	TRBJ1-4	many	TGTGCCAGCAGCTCGACAGGGGGCAGGGAAAAACTGTTTTTT	CASSSTGGREKLFF
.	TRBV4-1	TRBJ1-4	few	TGCGCCAGCAGCCAAGGAGCGACCCAAGGGGAAAAACTGTTTTTT	CASSQGATQGEKLFF
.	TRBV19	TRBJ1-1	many	TGTGCCAGTAGTATGGACTACACTGAAGCTTTCTTT	CASSMDYTEAFF
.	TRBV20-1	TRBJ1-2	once	TGCAGTGCTAGGGACAGTGTAAAAGGCTACACCTTC	CSARDSVKGYTF
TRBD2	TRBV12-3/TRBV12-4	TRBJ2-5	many	TGTGCCAGCAAAATACTAGCGGGGGGAGAGACCCAGTACTTC	CASKILAGGETQYF
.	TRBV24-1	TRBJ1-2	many	TGTGCCCCCAGGGCGTTGGGCGGCTATGGCTACACCTTC	CAPRALGGYGYTF
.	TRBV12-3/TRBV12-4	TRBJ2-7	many	TGTGCCAGCAGCCCCCAAACCAACGAGCAGTACTTC	CASSPQTNEQYF
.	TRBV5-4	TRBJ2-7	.	TGTGCCAGCAGCAAGCCTGCACAGGGAGGATGGGTAGAGCAGTACTTC	CASSKPAQGGWVEQYF
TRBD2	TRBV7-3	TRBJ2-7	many	TGTGCCAGCAGCTCCACCGGGGGACTAAACTACGAGCAGTACTTC	CASSSTGGLNYEQYF
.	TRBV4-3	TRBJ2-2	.	TGCGCCAGCAGCAAAGTAACAGAACAGACCGGGGAGCTGTTTTTT	CASSKVTEQTGELFF
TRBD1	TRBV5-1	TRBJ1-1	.	TGCGCCAGCGGCTTCACAGGGGACACTGAAGCTTTCTTT	CASGFTGDTEAFF
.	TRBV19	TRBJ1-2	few	TGTGCCAGTAGTGTACAGGGTCGACATGGCTACACCTTC	CASSVQGRHGYTF
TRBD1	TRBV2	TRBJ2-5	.	TGTGCCAGCAGTGAAGCGCGGACAGGGCGGGAAGAGACCCAGTACTTC	CASSEARTGREETQYF
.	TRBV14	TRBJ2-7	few	TGTGCCAGCAGCCAAGATAGCACAGGAGTCCACGAGCAGTACTTC	CASSQDSTGVHEQYF
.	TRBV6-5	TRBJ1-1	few	TGTGCCAGCAGTTACTCGGGGGGTCTCGGGGACACTGAAGCTTTCTTT	CASSYSGGLGDTEAFF
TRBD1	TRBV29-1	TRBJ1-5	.	TGCAGCGTGGGGGGGACAGGGGGCGCGGACCAGCCCCAGCATTTT	CSVGGTGGADQPQHF
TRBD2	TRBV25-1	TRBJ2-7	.	TGTGCCAGCAGAGCCCCGGTGGCGGGGGTTCTTATCGAGCAGTACTTC	CASRAPVAGVLIEQYF
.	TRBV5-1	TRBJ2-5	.	TGTGCCAGCGGCTCCGGGTCCCCAGCGAGAGAGACCCAGTACTTC	CASGSGSPARETQYF
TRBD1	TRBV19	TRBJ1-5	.	TGTGCCAGTAGGACAGGGGGGGATCAGCCCCAGCATTTT	CASRTGGDQPQHF
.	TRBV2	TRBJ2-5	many	TGTGCCAGCAGTCGGGATCCGGAGACCCAGTACTTC	CASSRDPETQYF
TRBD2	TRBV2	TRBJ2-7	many	TGTGCCAGCAGCGAAGGACTAGCGGGCCTCTACGAGCAGTACTTC	CASSEGLAGLYEQYF
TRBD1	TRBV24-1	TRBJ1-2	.	TGTGCCACCAGTGATTCGCACGGGACAGGGGGTGACACCGGTGGCTACACCTTC	CATSDSHGTGGDTGGYTF
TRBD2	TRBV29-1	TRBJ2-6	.	TGCAGCGTTGAAGAGAGGATAGCGGGGGGTCCTGGGGCCAACGTCCTGACTTTC	CSVEERIAGGPGANVLTF
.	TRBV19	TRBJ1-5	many	TGTGCCAGTAGTATAGGGTGGACTCAAGATCAGCCCCAGCATTTT	CASSIGWTQDQPQHF
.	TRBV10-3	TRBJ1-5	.	TGTGCCATCAGTGTTAGGGGACAGCCCCAGCATTTT	CAISVRGQPQHF
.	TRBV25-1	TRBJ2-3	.	TGTGCCAGCAGTTGGGGGGCGAGCACAGATACGCAGTATTTT	CASSWGASTDTQYF
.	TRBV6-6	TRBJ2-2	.	TGTGCCAGCAGGGGGCCGCAGGGTCAGGGCACCGGGGAGCTGTTTTTT	CASRGPQGQGTGELFF
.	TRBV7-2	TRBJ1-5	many	TGTGCCAGCGCCTCGGGGGGGGGTCAGCCCCAGCATTTT	CASASGGGQPQHF
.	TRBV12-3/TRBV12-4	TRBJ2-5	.	TGTGCCAGCAGTCACCCCGATTCAGAGACCCAGTACTTC	CASSHPDSETQYF
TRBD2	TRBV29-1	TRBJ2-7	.	TGCAGCGTTGAATGGGGGGGGGTGGGTGAGCAGTACTTC	CSVEWGGVGEQYF
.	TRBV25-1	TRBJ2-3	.	TGTGCCAGCAGTGAAGGTAATAGGGCTGGCACAGATACGCAGTATTTT	CASSEGNRAGTDTQYF
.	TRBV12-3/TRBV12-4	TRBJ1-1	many	TGTGCCAGCAGTTTTAACAGTTTCAGTAACACTGAAGCTTTCTTT	CASSFNSFSNTEAFF
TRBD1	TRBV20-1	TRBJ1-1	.	TGCAGTGCTACCCTGACAGGGGGGCCCCCCAACACTGAAGCTTTCTTT	CSATLTGGPPNTEAFF
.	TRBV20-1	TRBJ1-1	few	TGCAGTGCTAGAGCCGGAACAACAGGGCCCACTGAAGCTTTCTTT	CSARAGTTGPTEAFF
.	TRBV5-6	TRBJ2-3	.	TGTGCCAGCAGCTCACGCGACACGGGGGATACGCAGTATTTT	CASSSRDTGDTQYF
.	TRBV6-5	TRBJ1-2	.	TGTGCCAGCAGTTTTCCAGGGAATGGCTACACCTTC	CASSFPGNGYTF
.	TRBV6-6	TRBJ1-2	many	TGTGCCAGCAGAATTGCGGGCTATGGCTACACCTTC	CASRIAGYGYTF
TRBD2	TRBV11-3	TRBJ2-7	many	TGTGCCAGCAGCTTCGGGACTAGCGAGCCCTACGAGCAGTACTTC	CASSFGTSEPYEQYF
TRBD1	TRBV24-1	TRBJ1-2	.	TGTGCGCATCCCAGGACAGGGGAGAACTATGGCTACACCTTC	CAHPRTGENYGYTF
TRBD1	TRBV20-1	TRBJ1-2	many	TGCAGTGCTAGGAACGACAGGGGTGGCTACACCTTC	CSARNDRGGYTF
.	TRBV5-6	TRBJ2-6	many	TGTGCCAGCAGTTTTCCTTCCTCTGGGGCCAACGTCCTGACTTTC	CASSFPSSGANVLTF
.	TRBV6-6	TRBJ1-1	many	TGTGCCAGCAGCCTAGACGATAACACTGAAGCTTTCTTT	CASSLDDNTEAFF
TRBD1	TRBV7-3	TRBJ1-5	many	TGTGCCAGCAGCCCCTGTCCCGGGACAGGGTTCAATCAGCCCCAGCATTTT	CASSPCPGTGFNQPQHF